What follows are 14 T cell receptor beta chains derived from one specimen sequenced in a study of T-cell memory formation after mild COVID-19. TCRdb itself ran the 5' RACE reads through MiXCR, one entry per CDR3 protein. The data hold about 160,000 distinct CDR3 sequences, with 25% to 40% observed a single time. Material for sequencing was PBMCs or a T cell subset sorted from them (not recorded which). The receptor set was obtained from an adult woman who had mild COVID-19 (a few samples of this study predate the infection). Cell type and time point are not known.

This clonotype appeared a few times. This chain links TRBV9 with TRBJ2-3; D is perhaps TRBD2 (5 bases). CDR1 is SGDLS and CDR2 is YYNGEE in the germline V gene. This CDR3 region has 13 residues. V dropped 3 bases and J dropped 6 bases, with 11 bases sitting between them. The CDR3 region has the DNA TGTGCCAGCAGCGCGACTATTCGCGATACGCAGTATTTT. Encoded protein: CASSATIRDTQYF.

The V gene is TRBV13, the J gene TRBJ1-2, with D perhaps TRBD1 (5 bases). This CDR3 contains 14 residues. Germline V lookup: CDR1 PRHDT, CDR2 FYEKMQ (reference sequence). Trimming left V 5 bases short and J 6 bases short, with 16 bases between. The CDR3 here is CASSPRGTRDGYTF. Here the CDR3 DNA reads TGTGCCAGCAGCCCAAGAGGGACGCGCGATGGCTACACCTTC.

In its sample, this clonotype was seen once. A much larger clone sits a single nucleotide away, making a read error possible. This chain connects TRBV7-9 to TRBJ2-3, with D tentatively TRBD1 or TRBD2 (5 bases each). The CDR3 is made up of 15 amino acids. Per germline, CDR1 SEHNR and CDR2 FQNEAQ (reference sequence). CDR3 bases: TGTGCCAGCAGAAGGGACCCCCTCCACACAGATACGGAGTATTTT. Translated, it gives CASRRDPLHTDTEYF.

This clonotype was recorded many times. The gene calls are TRBV27 and TRBJ2-2; D unresolved. The ends were cut back, 4 bases at V and 5 bases at J, with 14 bases in the middle. Germline V lookup: CDR1 MNHEY, CDR2 SMNVEV (reference sequence). The CDR3 covers 15 residues. The CDR3 is CASSWAPAVTGELFF. The DNA of the CDR3 is TGTGCCAGCAGTTGGGCACCCGCAGTAACCGGGGAGCTGTTTTTT.

V usage is TRBV6-6 and J usage is TRBJ1-4, with TRBD1 as a possible D gene (6 bases). The V end was cut by 7 bases, the J end by 8 bases, with 11 bases between. The length of the CDR3 is 12 residues. The V gene's germline CDR1 is MNHNY and CDR2 SVGAGI (reference sequence). The CDR3 DNA reads as TGTGCCAGCACGGGGGCTCGGGAAAAACTGTTTTTT. As protein: CASTGAREKLFF.

The chain couples TRBV12-3 or TRBV12-4 to TRBJ1-1; tentative D call: TRBD1 (5 bases). V lost 5 bases to trimming and J lost 5 bases, with 12 bases between them. The CDR3 sequence is 13 residues long. The CDR3 is CASSQGPRTEAFF. CDR3 nucleotides: TGTGCCAGCAGTCAGGGTCCGAGGACTGAAGCTTTCTTT.

The CDR3 region has the DNA TGTGCCAGCAGCTTGTTGGTAGAGAACACTGAAGCTTTCTTT. Translated, it gives CASSLLVENTEAFF. The chain recombines TRBV5-5 with TRBJ1-1; no reliable D call. Germline values: CDR1 SGHKS, CDR2 YYEKEE (reference sequence). CDR3 length: 14 amino acids. V shed 1 base and J shed 1 base, with 8 bases lying between them.

This clonotype showed up just a few times. The chain joins TRBV7-3 to TRBJ2-1, with TRBD2 matching 13 bases. Trimming cost V 5 bases and J 12 bases; bases outside gene matches: 13. Germline CDR1 reads SGHTA; CDR2 reads FQGTGA. The CDR3 length is 16 residues. The CDR3 DNA is TGTGCCAGCAGCCCATATCCCGGGACTAGCGGGAACGGGCAGTTCTTC. It translates to CASSPYPGTSGNGQFF.

The genes are TRBV9 and TRBJ2-2; 7 bases align to TRBD1. Losses at the gene ends were 2 bases for V and 0 bases for J; bases not matched to a gene: 4. The CDR3 has 16 amino acids. Germline CDR1 SGDLS, CDR2 YYNGEE. The CDR3 nucleotides read TGTGCCAGCAGCGTGACAGGGTCCCCGAACACCGGGGAGCTGTTTTTT. Protein: CASSVTGSPNTGELFF.

This chain links TRBV20-1 with TRBJ2-1, with D possibly being TRBD1 (6 bases). V was clipped by 2 bases and J by 4 bases, with 9 bases between them. The CDR3 sequence is 13 residues long. CDR1 DFQATT and CDR2 SNEGSKA come from the germline V gene (reference sequence). CDR3 in amino acids: CSARRDTYNEQFF. The CDR3 DNA sequence: TGCAGTGCTAGACGGGACACTTACAATGAGCAGTTCTTC.

This clonotype was seen more than once but under ten times. The rearrangement joins TRBV4-2 to TRBJ2-5; 7 bases are a match to TRBD2. V lost 0 bases, J lost 4 bases, and 8 bases stayed unmatched. This CDR3 has 16 amino acids. Germline CDR1 is LGHNA and CDR2 is YNFKEQ. This chain's CDR3 is CASSQETSPSGETQYF. The CDR3 bases are TGTGCCAGCAGCCAAGAGACTAGCCCTAGCGGAGAGACCCAGTACTTC.

This sequence joins TRBV5-1 and TRBJ2-3, with D perhaps TRBD1 (5 bases). This CDR3 is built from 15 residues. CDR1 and CDR2 (germline): SGHRS, YFSETQ. V was clipped by 2 bases and J by 1 base, with 11 bases between them. The CDR3 DNA reads TGCGCCAGCAGCTTTATGGACATACGCACAGATACGCAGTATTTT. Residues: CASSFMDIRTDTQYF.

The genes are TRBV20-1 and TRBJ2-3; maybe TRBD1 (6 bases). V lost 3 bases and J 3 bases, leaving 13 bases between the germline ends. CDR3 size: 14 residues. Germline CDR1 and CDR2: DFQATT and SNEGSKA (reference sequence). The CDR3 loop reads CSASRLTGTDTQYF. The DNA of the CDR3 is TGCAGTGCTAGCCGTCTCACAGGGACAGATACGCAGTATTTT.

The CDR3 DNA follows: TGCGCCAGCAGCTTAAATCCCGGGACCGGAGCTGTTCAGCCCCAGCATTTT. It is translated as CASSLNPGTGAVQPQHF. The chain employs TRBV5-1 and TRBJ1-5; D perhaps matches TRBD1 (5 bases). Germline CDR1 reads SGHRS; CDR2 reads YFSETQ. The CDR3 loop spans 17 amino acids. The V end was cut by 2 bases, the J end by 6 bases, with 21 bases between.